The T cell receptor beta chain described here comes from a study of blood T cell repertoires in COVID-19. Whole-study context: The cDNA or gDNA used as material had been derived from T cells, B-cell-depleted T cells, or PBMCs.

This CDR3 spans 12 amino acids. Trimming stripped 4 bases from V and 3 bases from J, with 6 bases between. Germline V lookup: CDR1 MNHEY, CDR2 SVGAGI. Original handling: Reference gene primers were amplified, and this amplification served to estimate nucleated cell counts. Produced via immunoSEQ multiplex PCR; TCRdb's table is partial and in-frame only. The DNA gave D and trimming, while V, J and clone size come from that table. Of 190,000 or so clones in the sample, roughly four fifths are singletons; the top ten hold about 9%. The TCR sequence derives from a man between 40 and 49 years old who had recovered from COVID-19. This rearrangement joins TRBV6-5 to TRBJ1-1; D not resolved. Sequencing input: PBMCs or T cells enriched from blood (not recorded which). The CDR3 nucleotides read TGTGCCAGCAGTTTCGGGGACACTGAAGCTTTCTTT. This codes for CASSFGDTEAFF.